Following are 27 T cell receptor beta chains from one sample sequenced in a study of blood T cell repertoires in COVID-19 (dated by TCRdb to the early 2020s). Receptors were amplified or captured by the immunoSEQ multiplex PCR assay. Imported from immuneACCESS, the table was reduced by TCRdb to in-frame sequences with V and J called. These copies leave out some clones; in studies compared against another copy, an unresolved V gene accounts for under half, and the cause of the remainder is not known. Across this sample there are over 150,000 clones, with more than 85% seen only once. The ten biggest clones cover 0.45% to 0.65% of the sample. The sample taken for sequencing was peripheral blood. These receptors were obtained from a man aged 45-65 years with acute or convalescent COVID-19.

The chain links TRBV7-8 to TRBJ2-7; 9 bases align to TRBD2. V gave up 1 base and J gave up 6 bases; unmatched junction bases: 13. Germline CDR1 SGHVS, CDR2 FQNEAQ. The CDR3 runs to 17 residues. In DNA, the CDR3 is TGTGCCAGCAGCTTAGTAGCCCGCGGCGGGAGGGCCCCCGAGCAGTACTTC. Its protein product is CASSLVARGGRAPEQYF.

This clone came up once. This chain joins TRBV3-1 (or the pseudogene TRBV3-2) and TRBJ2-6; perhaps TRBD2 as D (5 bases). Trimming removed 1 base at V and 2 bases at J, with 6 bases between. The CDR3 runs to 15 residues. The germline CDR1 and CDR2 sequences are LGHDT and YNNKEL (reference sequence). CDR3 DNA sequence: TGTGCCAGCAGCCAAGCGGGGACTGGGGCCAACGTCCTGACTTTC. Amino acids: CASSQAGTGANVLTF.

The chain links TRBV3-1 (or the pseudogene TRBV3-2) to TRBJ2-7; 7 bases are shared with TRBD2. The CDR3 covers 17 residues. The germline V gene has CDR1 LGHDT and CDR2 YNNKEL (reference sequence). With V trimmed by 0 bases and J by 2 bases, 10 bases remained unmatched. CDR3 region: CASSQDRRAGTTYEQYF. The CDR3 nucleotides are TGTGCCAGCAGCCAAGATCGTCGAGCGGGGACCACCTACGAGCAGTACTTC.

The rearrangement joins TRBV7-5 to TRBJ2-1; the table gives TRBD2 as D, unverified against the DNA. TRBV7-5 is an annotated pseudogene. This CDR3 region has 15 residues. Here the CDR3 reads CARSTLAGGWDEQFF. CDR3 nucleotides: TGTGCCAGAAGCACGTTAGCGGGGGGATGGGATGAGCAGTTCTTC.

The V call is TRBV29-1, the J call TRBJ1-3; TRBD1 might be the D (6 bases). This CDR3 has 13 amino acids. The germline V gene has CDR1 SQVTM and CDR2 ANQGSEA. V lost 6 bases to trimming and J lost 4 bases, with 13 bases between them. CDR3 amino acids: CSVQGYTGNTIYF. DNA for the CDR3: TGCAGCGTCCAGGGGTATACGGGAAACACCATATATTTT.

Of note for this clone: An end of the junction does not agree with germline; a read error may underlie this. The V gene is TRBV10-2, the J gene TRBJ2-7; 9 bases agree with TRBD1. The CDR3 length is 13 residues. From germline, CDR1 is WSHSY and CDR2 SAAADI. Here the CDR3 reads CASSERYGDRESF. CDR3 in DNA: TGCGCCAGCAGTGAGCGTTATGGGGACAGGGAGTCCTTC.

This chain links TRBV27 with TRBJ1-5; the D is unclear. The V end lost 3 bases, the J end lost 0 bases, and 6 bases lay between the germline ends. Per the germline V gene, CDR1 is MNHEY and CDR2 is SMNVEV (reference sequence). This CDR3 comprises 14 residues. The CDR3: CASSLGDSNQPQHF. The CDR3 DNA reads as TGTGCCAGCAGTTTGGGAGATAGCAATCAGCCCCAGCATTTT.

The chain combines TRBV6-5 with TRBJ1-6; 8 bases fit TRBD1. Trimming at V came to 5 bases and at J to 7 bases, leaving 7 bases not matched to a gene. The CDR3 covers 15 residues. In germline, CDR1 is MNHEY, CDR2 SVGAGI. CDR3 DNA: TGTGCCAGCAGTCGGACAGGGATCCAGAATTCACCCCTCCACTTT. It encodes CASSRTGIQNSPLHF.

The rearrangement links TRBV11-2 to TRBJ2-3, with D uncertain. There are 12 residues in the CDR3. Germline V gives CDR1 SGHAT, CDR2 FQNNGV. Trimming pared 0 bases from V and 7 bases from J, leaving 5 bases between. The CDR3 DNA reads as TGTGCCAGCAGCTTAGACCGTTATACGCAGTATTTT. Translating gives CASSLDRYTQYF.

J is TRBJ2-7 and V is TRBV9, with a tentative D call TRBD1 (6 bases). The V end lost 7 bases, the J end lost 2 bases, and 10 bases lay between the germline ends. The CDR3 loop spans 12 amino acids. The germline CDR1 and CDR2 sequences are SGDLS and YYNGEE. The CDR3 sequence is CASGQTPYEQYF. CDR3 bases: TGTGCCAGCGGACAGACCCCCTACGAGCAGTACTTC.

The J gene is TRBJ2-1, the V gene TRBV6-5, with a tentative D call TRBD2 (6 bases). Germline lookup yields CDR1 MNHEY and CDR2 SVGAGI. Trimming left V 6 bases short and J 0 bases short, with 12 bases between. The CDR3 length is 15 residues. The CDR3 spells CASRSGGSSYNEQFF. Here the CDR3 DNA reads TGTGCCAGCAGGTCTGGGGGGAGCTCCTACAATGAGCAGTTCTTC.

This clone showed up just once. The V and J genes are TRBV27 and TRBJ2-2; D call uncertain. V lost 3 bases and J lost 2, with 4 bases in between. This CDR3 has 13 residues. CDR1 is MNHEY, CDR2 SMNVEV, per germline (reference sequence). CDR3 DNA sequence: TGTGCCAGCAGTTTCCCAAACACCGGGGAGCTGTTTTTT. It codes for CASSFPNTGELFF.

The chain employs TRBV3-1 (or the pseudogene TRBV3-2) and TRBJ2-1, with D unresolved. V lost 4 bases to trimming and J lost 5 bases, with 12 bases between them. CDR3 length: 14 residues. CDR1 LGHDT and CDR2 YNNKEL come from the germline V gene (reference sequence). The CDR3: CASSRSPGNNEQFF. Here the CDR3 DNA reads TGTGCCAGCAGCCGGTCCCCAGGAAACAATGAGCAGTTCTTC.

V usage is TRBV5-1 and J usage is TRBJ2-7, with a possible D match to TRBD2 (5 bases). The CDR3 covers 14 residues. V was trimmed by 3 bases and J by 3 bases, leaving 13 bases between them. CDR1 is SGHRS, CDR2 YFSETQ, per germline. The CDR3, as DNA: TGCGCCAGCAGCTCCTTTGGACGGGGCTACGAGCAGTACTTC. This sequence encodes CASSSFGRGYEQYF.

This chain joins TRBV9 and TRBJ2-3; D is unclear. Between the trimmed V and J ends, which lost 7 bases and 0 bases, there was a span of 15 bases. CDR1 SGDLS and CDR2 YYNGEE come from the germline V gene. The CDR3 extends over 15 amino acids. The chain's CDR3 is CASGASGESTDTQYF. The DNA of the CDR3 is TGTGCCAGCGGTGCCTCAGGTGAAAGCACAGATACGCAGTATTTT. Looking up the rest from reference TRBV9 and TRBJ2-3 gives the full variable domain: DSGVTQTPKHLITATGQRVTLRCSPRSGDLSVYWYQQSLDQGLQFLIQYYNGEERAKGNILERFSAQQFPDLHSELNLSSLELGDSALYFCASGASGESTDTQYFGPGTRLTVL.

This clone appeared a single time. The CDR3 loop reads CASSRRTPLGETQYF. Here the CDR3 DNA reads TGTGCCAGCAGCCGACGGACACCCCTAGGAGAGACCCAGTACTTC. The chain links TRBV5-6 to TRBJ2-5; a weak D match, TRBD1 (5 bases). V dropped 4 bases and J dropped 4 bases, with 17 bases sitting between them. The germline V gene encodes CDR1 SGHDT and CDR2 YYEEEE. The CDR3 consists of 15 residues.

As DNA, the CDR3 is TGTGCCAGCAGCCCTGGACTAGCGGGAGTGGCAGATACGCAGTATTTT. Translating it yields CASSPGLAGVADTQYF. This chain uses TRBV11-3 with TRBJ2-3; 13 positions match TRBD2. The CDR3 is 16 residues long. The junction had 6 bases not matched to a gene; V was cut back by 5 bases and J by 4 bases. CDR1 is SGHNT and CDR2 is YENEEA in the germline V gene. The full variable domain, its missing parts supplied by reference TRBV11-3 and TRBJ2-3, is EAGVVQSPRYKIIEKKQPVAFWCNPISGHNTLYWYLQNLGQGPELLIRYENEEAVDDSQLPKDRFSAERLKGVDSTLKIQPAELGDSAVYLCASSPGLAGVADTQYFGPGTRLTVL.

This clone came up once. V is TRBV5-8 and J is TRBJ2-3, with D possibly being TRBD2 (6 bases). The germline V gene encodes CDR1 SGHTS and CDR2 YDEGEE. The CDR3 length is 14 residues. Trimming took 3 bases from V and 5 from J, leaving 13 bases between them. CDR3 nucleotides: TGTGCCAGCAGCTCCGGGACTCCCCTAGATACGCAGTATTTT. Its protein product is CASSSGTPLDTQYF.

This clone has only one observation. This sequence joins TRBV27 and TRBJ2-5, with 8 bases aligning to TRBD1. Trimming at V came to 6 bases and at J to 7 bases, leaving 4 bases not matched to a gene. The CDR3 contains 12 residues. Germline assignment: CDR1 MNHEY and CDR2 SMNVEV (reference sequence). The DNA for the CDR3 is TGTGCCAGCAGGCAGGGGGCAGGGACCCAGTACTTC. It yields the protein CASRQGAGTQYF.

The chain carries TRBV29-1 and TRBJ1-2, with 9 bases fitting TRBD1. CDR1 is SQVTM and CDR2 is ANQGSEA in the germline V gene. The CDR3 is 15 amino acids. The J segment lost 4 bases and the V segment lost 4 bases, leaving 10 bases of the junction unmatched. In DNA, the CDR3 is TGCAGCGTTGTATCGGGACAGGGCGGCAGCTATGGCTACACCTTC. Translation: CSVVSGQGGSYGYTF. Full variable domain (rest looked up from reference TRBV29-1 and TRBJ1-2): SAVISQKPSRDICQRGTSLTIQCQVDSQVTMMFWYRQQPGQSLTLIATANQGSEATYESGFVIDKFPISRPNLTFSTLTVSNMSPEDSSIYLCSVVSGQGGSYGYTFGSGTRLTVV.

The rearrangement uses TRBV2 and TRBJ2-5; TRBD2 matches at 13 bases. This CDR3 is 15 amino acids long. V lost 4 bases and J lost 5; bases outside the gene matches: 4. The V gene's germline CDR1 is SNHLY and CDR2 FYNNEI. In nucleotides, the CDR3 is TGTGCCAGCAGTGCACTAGCGGGAGGGCTTGAGACCCAGTACTTC. This translates into CASSALAGGLETQYF.

The chain is built from TRBV7-9 and TRBJ2-2; 8 nucleotides align to TRBD1. CDR3 size: 16 residues. Germline V gives CDR1 SEHNR, CDR2 FQNEAQ (reference sequence). Unmatched junction bases numbered 4, after V lost 1 base and J lost 3 bases. In DNA, the CDR3 is TGTGCCAGCAGCTTAGGACAGGGGAAGCACACCGGGGAGCTGTTTTTT. It encodes CASSLGQGKHTGELFF.

The rearrangement joins TRBV2 to TRBJ2-5, with TRBD2 identical over 11 bases. From germline, CDR1 is SNHLY and CDR2 FYNNEI. This CDR3 has 15 residues. The junction had 4 bases not matched to a gene; V was cut back by 6 bases and J by 1 base. CDR3 nucleotide sequence: TGTGCCAGCAGGAGGGGGACTAGCGGCCAAGAGACCCAGTACTTC. Its translation is CASRRGTSGQETQYF.

The chain employs TRBV25-1 and TRBJ2-3; 13 bases match TRBD2. The CDR3 runs 15 residues. V lost 7 bases to trimming and J lost 4 bases; unmatched junction nucleotides: 5. Germline V gene data show CDR1 as MGHDK and CDR2 as SYGVNS. The CDR3 is CASTWTSGGPDTQYF. In DNA form, the CDR3 reads TGTGCCAGCACCTGGACTAGCGGGGGACCAGATACGCAGTATTTT.

The chain carries TRBV18 and TRBJ2-7; D unresolved. In germline, CDR1 is KGHSH, CDR2 LQKENI. The CDR3 runs 15 residues. Trimming pared 0 bases from V and 2 bases from J, leaving 11 bases between. The CDR3 loop is CASSPPWQRPYEQYV. CDR3 bases: TGTGCCAGCTCACCACCGTGGCAGCGACCCTACGAGCAGTACGTC.

V and J are TRBV29-1 and TRBJ1-1, with 8 bases matching TRBD1. In germline, CDR1 is SQVTM, CDR2 ANQGSEA. There are 12 residues in the CDR3. Trimming at V came to 0 bases and at J to 8 bases, leaving 2 bases not matched to a gene. The CDR3 DNA sequence: TGCAGCGTTGAAGAGGGGACAGGAGAAGCTTTCTTT. Protein product: CSVEEGTGEAFF.

The gene calls are TRBV7-8 and TRBJ2-2, with D maybe TRBD1 (6 bases). The V gene lost 8 bases and the J gene lost 4 bases, with 11 bases spanning the gap. Germline CDR1 is SGHVS and CDR2 is FQNEAQ. The CDR3 length is 13 residues. The CDR3 is CASSWGRTGELFF. The CDR3 DNA reads as TGTGCCAGCTCCTGGGGGCGCACCGGGGAGCTGTTTTTT.